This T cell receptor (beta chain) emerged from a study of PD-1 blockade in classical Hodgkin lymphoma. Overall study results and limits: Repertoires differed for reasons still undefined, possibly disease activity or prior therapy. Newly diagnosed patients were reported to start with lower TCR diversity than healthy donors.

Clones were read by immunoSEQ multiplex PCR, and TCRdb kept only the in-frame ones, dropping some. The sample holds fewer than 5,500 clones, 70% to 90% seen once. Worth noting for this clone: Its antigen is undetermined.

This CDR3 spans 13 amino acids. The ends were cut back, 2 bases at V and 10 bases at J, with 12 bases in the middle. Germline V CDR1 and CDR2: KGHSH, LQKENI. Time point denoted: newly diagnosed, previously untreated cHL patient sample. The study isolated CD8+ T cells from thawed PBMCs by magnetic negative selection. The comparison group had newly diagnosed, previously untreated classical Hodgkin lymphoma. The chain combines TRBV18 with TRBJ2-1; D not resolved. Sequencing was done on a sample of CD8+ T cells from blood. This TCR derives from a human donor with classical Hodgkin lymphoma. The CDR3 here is CASSPTSRVEQFF. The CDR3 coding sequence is TGTGCCAGCTCACCAACGTCTAGAGTGGAGCAGTTCTTC.